The clone carrying this TCR beta chain was observed a single time. The CDR3 is made up of 15 amino acids. V trimming: 7 bases; J trimming: 0 bases; junction bases outside the gene matches: 6. Germline V lookup: CDR1 MNHNY, CDR2 SVGAGI (reference sequence). Source study methods: Scientists estimated how many nucleated cells there were by amplifying reference gene primers. Assay used: immunoSEQ multiplex PCR; TCRdb lists only in-frame clones, some missing. That table furnishes V, J and clone size, whereas the DNA furnished D and trimming. The top ten hold approximately 8% of the sample, which has some 190,000 clones, approximately 85% seen once. The data belong to a study of blood T cell repertoires in COVID-19. As for the study in general: COVID-19 samples, acute and convalescent, were from the United States, Italy and Spain. PBMCs, B-cell-depleted T cells, or T cells were the source of the cDNA or gDNA that made up the material.

The V and J genes are TRBV6-6 and TRBJ1-3, with 7 bases fitting TRBD1. Sequencing was done on a sample of peripheral blood. This clonotype was obtained from a woman aged 55-75 years with acute or convalescent COVID-19. DNA for the CDR3: TGTGCCAGCACTCTGGACAGGAGCTCTGGAAACACCATATATTTT. It translates to CASTLDRSSGNTIYF.